The next 20 T cell receptor beta chains were all read from a single sample in a study of shared clonotypes between healthy human individuals. Measured with immunoSEQ multiplex PCR; TCRdb has only the in-frame clones, and not every one. The sample contains nearly 750,000 clones, 55% to 80% of which appear only once. What was sequenced was memory CD4+ T cells sorted from blood. Subset: CD45RA-negative fraction. These receptors were collected from a woman aged 25 to 39 in good health.

V gene TRBV7-9 combines with J gene TRBJ1-1, with D maybe TRBD1 (5 bases). This CDR3 has 14 residues. V was cut by 2 bases and J by 5 bases, with 12 bases left in between. In germline, CDR1 is SEHNR, CDR2 FQNEAQ (reference sequence). The CDR3 loop is CASSLRGISTEAFF. The CDR3 DNA is TGTGCCAGCAGCTTACGGGGGATAAGTACTGAAGCTTTCTTT.

CDR3 sequence reads: CASSPTGTGANVLTF. As DNA, the CDR3 is TGTGCCAGCTCACCGACAGGGACTGGGGCCAACGTCCTGACTTTC. The chain joins TRBV18 to TRBJ2-6, with 7 positions matching TRBD1. The CDR3 sequence is 15 residues long. Germline assignment: CDR1 KGHSH and CDR2 LQKENI. The V and J ends lost 3 bases and 2 bases, in that order; junction bases with no gene match: 1.

This clone was seen only once. V is TRBV6-5 and J is TRBJ2-7; D perhaps matches TRBD1 (5 bases). The V and J ends lost 6 bases and 2 bases respectively, with 14 bases between them. This CDR3 contains 14 residues. Germline CDR1 and CDR2: MNHEY and SVGAGI. In DNA, the CDR3 is TGTGCCAGCAGCCGCGACAGTTACACCTACGAGCAGTACTTC. This translates into CASSRDSYTYEQYF.

V and J are TRBV2 and TRBJ2-7; tentative D call: TRBD1 (6 bases). CDR3 length equals 15 residues. Germline V gene lookup returns CDR1 SNHLY and CDR2 FYNNEI. The V and J ends lost 6 bases and 5 bases respectively, with 20 bases between them. CDR3 nucleotide sequence: TGTGCCAGCAGAAATTTAGGGGGAAGGGGTGACGAGCAGTACTTC. Amino acid sequence: CASRNLGGRGDEQYF. Full variable domain (rest looked up from reference TRBV2 and TRBJ2-7): EPEVTQTPSHQVTQMGQEVILRCVPISNHLYFYWYRQILGQKVEFLVSFYNNEISEKSEIFDDQFSVERPDGSNFTLKIRSTKLEDSAMYFCASRNLGGRGDEQYFGPGTRLTVT.

The rearrangement uses TRBV7-2 and TRBJ2-5; 7 nucleotides match TRBD1. Gene TRBJ2-7 matches the end of the DNA better, so the J call may be wrong. In germline, CDR1 is SGHTA, CDR2 FQGNSA. The CDR3 runs to 15 residues. CDR3 nucleotide sequence: TGTGCCAGCAGCGAGGGGGCCAGCGGATCCTACGAGCAGTACTTC. It is translated as CASSEGASGSYEQYF.

Many counts were recorded for this clone. The rearrangement joins TRBV7-6 to TRBJ2-1; TRBD2 is a possible D gene (6 bases). The germline V gene encodes CDR1 SGHVS and CDR2 FNYEAQ. The CDR3 length is 12 residues. The V end was cut by 11 bases, the J end by 7 bases, with 15 bases between. The CDR3 loop is CAVRLGGNEQFF. CDR3 coding DNA: TGTGCCGTCCGTCTAGGAGGGAATGAGCAGTTCTTC.

This clone was observed a handful of times. This chain uses TRBV4-2 with TRBJ1-2, with a tentative D call TRBD1 (5 bases). Trimming cost V 0 bases and J 2 bases, with 7 bases left between them. Per the germline V gene, CDR1 is LGHNA and CDR2 is YNFKEQ. The CDR3 runs to 14 residues. CDR3 residues: CASSQDAGNYGYTF. The CDR3 coding sequence is TGTGCCAGCAGCCAAGATGCAGGGAACTATGGCTACACCTTC.

The chain couples TRBV28 to TRBJ2-7; a weak D match, TRBD1 (5 bases). CDR1 is MDHEN and CDR2 is SYDVKM in the germline V gene. The CDR3 sequence is 12 residues long. Between the trimmed V and J ends, which lost 7 bases and 6 bases, there was a span of 13 bases. CDR3 coding DNA: TGTGCCAGCACGGCAGGGTCCCGCGAGCAGTACTTC. It translates to CASTAGSREQYF.

V and J are TRBV9 and TRBJ1-1, with D tentatively TRBD1 (6 bases). The length of the CDR3 is 15 residues. The V and J ends lost 4 bases and 1 base respectively, with 14 bases between them. CDR1 and CDR2 (germline): SGDLS, YYNGEE. CDR3 sequence: CASSPRGGPNTEAFF. The CDR3 coding sequence is TGTGCCAGCAGCCCCCGGGGGGGCCCGAACACTGAAGCTTTCTTT.

As concerns this clone: This could be a read error, since a much larger clone is one nucleotide away. This specimen includes other DNA sequences encoding the same CDR3. This chain's CDR3 is CASSAGTAGNTIYF. CDR3 nucleotide sequence: TGCGCCAGCAGCGCGGGGACAGCTGGAAACACCATATATTTT. V is TRBV5-1 and J is TRBJ1-3; 7 bases align to TRBD1. The CDR3 totals 14 residues. The trim removed 4 bases at V and 2 bases at J, leaving 3 bases unmatched. CDR1 SGHRS and CDR2 YFSETQ come from the germline V gene.

The chain couples TRBV28 to TRBJ2-3; TRBD2 agrees at 11 bases. The length of the CDR3 is 16 residues. J was trimmed by 2 bases and V by 7 bases; bases with no gene match: 8. Germline assignment: CDR1 MDHEN and CDR2 SYDVKM. The CDR3 DNA follows: TGTGCCAGCACCTTACGACTAGCGGGGTTCACAGATACGCAGTATTTT. It specifies CASTLRLAGFTDTQYF.

This clone has a handful of counts. The chain has TRBV2 and TRBJ2-7, with TRBD1 matching over 9 bases. The germline gives CDR1 SNHLY, CDR2 FYNNEI. The CDR3 spans 14 residues. J lost 5 bases, V lost 6 bases, and 8 bases had no gene match. The CDR3 DNA sequence: TGTGCCAGCAGAACCGGGACAGGGAATAACGAGCAGTACTTC. Its protein is CASRTGTGNNEQYF.

The chain combines TRBV28 with TRBJ1-1, with D perhaps matching TRBD1 (5 bases). Trimming shortened V by 2 bases and J by 4 bases, and 20 bases separated the two germline ends. Germline values: CDR1 MDHEN, CDR2 SYDVKM. The CDR3 sequence is 17 residues long. The CDR3 sequence: CASSLIAGFEKFTEAFF. The DNA of the CDR3 is TGTGCCAGCAGTTTAATCGCAGGGTTCGAAAAATTCACTGAAGCTTTCTTT.

This clone occurred a few times. Additional DNA sequences in this sample encode the identical CDR3. The genes are TRBV5-4 and TRBJ2-1; 7 bases map to TRBD1. Germline V lookup: CDR1 SGHNT, CDR2 YYREEE (reference sequence). This CDR3 is built from 13 residues. The junction had 0 bases not matched to a gene; V was cut back by 0 bases and J by 6 bases. CDR3 protein: CASSLDRGNEQFF. In nucleotides, the CDR3 is TGTGCCAGCAGCTTGGACAGGGGCAATGAGCAGTTCTTC.

V and J are TRBV18 and TRBJ1-1; the match to TRBD1 covers 8 bases. The CDR3 has 15 amino acids. The ends lost 5 bases at V and 4 bases at J; junction bases unmatched: 9. CDR1 and CDR2 (germline): KGHSH, LQKENI. CDR3 DNA: TGTGCCAGCTCAGACAGGGGTAGGGTGTCCACTGAAGCTTTCTTT. This sequence encodes CASSDRGRVSTEAFF.

This clone turned up a few times. The V call is TRBV29-1, the J call TRBJ2-3; tentatively, D is TRBD1 (6 bases). The germline gives CDR1 SQVTM, CDR2 ANQGSEA. The CDR3 loop spans 15 amino acids. V was clipped by 7 bases and J by 6 bases, with 23 bases between them. As DNA, the CDR3 is TGCAGCGCCCTGAGGGGGACCTTGGATACGGATACGCAGTATTTT. Translated, it gives CSALRGTLDTDTQYF.

The V call is TRBV4-1, the J call TRBJ2-2, with a weak D call TRBD1 (5 bases). The CDR3 consists of 17 residues. V was cut by 1 base and J by 4 bases, with 16 bases left in between. Germline V CDR1 and CDR2: MGHRA, YSYEKL. The CDR3 protein is CASSQGVIGVGTGELFF. The CDR3 DNA sequence: TGCGCCAGCAGCCAAGGCGTCATAGGGGTTGGCACCGGGGAGCTGTTTTTT.

This clone turned up a few times. This chain uses TRBV5-1 with TRBJ2-1; possible D gene TRBD1, 5 bases. This CDR3 region has 14 residues. V was shortened by 0 bases and J by 7 bases, with 11 bases between the two germline ends. Germline loops: CDR1 SGHRS, CDR2 YFSETQ. The CDR3 sequence is CASSLGRDRNEQFF. CDR3 bases: TGCGCCAGCAGCTTGGGCAGGGATAGGAATGAGCAGTTCTTC. The full variable domain, completed using reference TRBV5-1 and TRBJ2-1, is KAGVTQTPRYLIKTRGQQVTLSCSPISGHRSVSWYQQTPGQGLQFLFEYFSETQRNKGNFPGRFSGRQFSNSRSEMNVSTLELGDSALYLCASSLGRDRNEQFFGPGTRLTVL.

J is TRBJ2-3 and V is TRBV6-5; D possibly corresponds to TRBD2 (5 bases). This CDR3 is 14 amino acids long. Germline loops: CDR1 MNHEY, CDR2 SVGAGI. Trimming took off 8 bases at V and 6 bases at J, with 18 bases between the two ends. Here the CDR3 reads CASAGAGWSDTQYF. CDR3 DNA sequence: TGTGCCAGCGCTGGCGCGGGTTGGTCCGATACGCAGTATTTT.

CDR3 in DNA: TGTGCCAGCAGCCAAGTGGGCAGGGGGCTTTCGGGCTACACCTTC. It encodes CASSQVGRGLSGYTF. The rearrangement joins TRBV14 to TRBJ1-2, with 8 positions matching TRBD1. CDR1 is SGHDN, CDR2 FVKESK, per germline. The CDR3 consists of 15 residues. The J segment lost 8 bases and the V segment lost 1 base, leaving 9 bases of the junction unmatched. The complete variable domain, with remaining parts taken from reference TRBV14 and TRBJ1-2, reads EAGVTQFPSHSVIEKGQTVTLRCDPISGHDNLYWYRRVMGKEIKFLLHFVKESKQDESGMPNNRFLAERTGGTYSTLKVQPAELEDSGVYFCASSQVGRGLSGYTFGSGTRLTVV.